These 18 T cell receptor beta chains came from one sample sequenced in a study of CXCR3-negative and CXCR3-positive naive CD8 T cells. General observations from the study: CXCR3-positive naive cells had TRB CDR3s that were more hydrophobic than CXCR3-negative naive cells had.

Researchers prepared the TRB cDNA libraries using 5' RACE with UMI labels. One entry per CDR3 protein, without DNA, is what TCRdb gives after re-calling the 5' RACE reads. With about 120,000 distinct CDR3 sequences in the sample, the ten largest clones hold 0.35% to 0.4%. These TCRs are of unknown antigen specificity. Material: naive CXCR3+ CD8+ T cells from blood. Stated subset: CD45RO-CCR7+CD27+CD95- naive CD8+ T cells expressing CXCR3 (TNR3+). These receptors originate from a human donor in good health. Some clones in this sample may be carry-over from other donors' samples.

This chain connects TRBV7-6 to TRBJ2-7; TCRdb's assignment of TRBD1 cannot be checked, as there is no DNA. Germline lookup yields CDR1 SGHVS and CDR2 FNYEAQ. This CDR3 is 14 amino acids long. CDR3 region: CASSLEQGFYEQYF.

J is TRBJ2-1 and V is TRBV29-1; the D call from TCRdb, TRBD2, cannot be confirmed without DNA. The CDR3 extends over 12 amino acids. Germline CDR1 SQVTM, CDR2 ANQGSEA. CDR3 loop: CSVVGGSNEQFF.

The V and J genes are TRBV6-5 and TRBJ2-1; TCRdb reports TRBD2, a call that lacks DNA to check it against. This CDR3 comprises 14 residues. Looked up from germline, CDR1 is MNHEY and CDR2 is SVGAGI. CDR3 residues: CASSLVDSRGEQFF.

The chain has TRBV21-1 and TRBJ2-7; the D call from TCRdb, TRBD1, cannot be confirmed without DNA. TRBV21-1 is termed a pseudogene. The CDR3 length is 18 residues. CDR3 amino acids: CASSRGPRDTLCRYEQYF.

The chain uses TRBV7-6 and TRBJ2-7. Germline V CDR1 and CDR2: SGHVS, FNYEAQ. The CDR3 consists of 15 residues. The CDR3 reads CASSLADLDGYEQYF. Drawing the rest from reference TRBV7-6 and TRBJ2-7, the complete variable domain is GAGVSQSPRYKVTKRGQDVALRCDPISGHVSLYWYRQALGQGPEFLTYFNYEAQQDKSGLPNDRFSAERPEGSISTLTIQRTEQRDSAMYRCASSLADLDGYEQYFGPGTRLTVT.

The genes are TRBV29-1 and TRBJ2-7; TCRdb picks TRBD1, but there is no DNA to check that call. Germline CDR1 is SQVTM and CDR2 is ANQGSEA. The CDR3 totals 15 residues. This CDR3 reads CSVIHRDRGSCEQYF.

J is TRBJ1-1 and V is TRBV5-1. CDR1 SGHRS and CDR2 YFSETQ come from the germline V gene. The CDR3 has 12 residues. The CDR3 region is CASRQKNTEAFF.

The CDR3: CASSFGGPEAFF. The J gene is TRBJ1-1, the V gene TRBV28; without DNA, the TCRdb call of TRBD1 cannot be checked. The CDR3 runs 12 residues. Germline V gene lookup returns CDR1 MDHEN and CDR2 SYDVKM.

The chain employs TRBV5-5 and TRBJ2-1; the D gene TCRdb calls, TRBD1, cannot be checked with no DNA. The germline V gene encodes CDR1 SGHKS and CDR2 YYEKEE (reference sequence). CDR3 size: 14 residues. This chain's CDR3 is CASSLSVSAHEQFF.

V is TRBV27 and J is TRBJ1-1. Germline CDR1 reads MNHEY; CDR2 reads SMNVEV (reference sequence). CDR3 size: 16 residues. This CDR3 is CASSLLGTDYNTEAFF.

The genes are TRBV27 and TRBJ2-1; TCRdb's D gene call, TRBD2, goes unchecked for lack of DNA. CDR1 and CDR2 from the germline V gene are MNHEY and SMNVEV (reference sequence). The length of the CDR3 is 17 residues. This CDR3 reads CARSLYSGGAPAGEQFF.

This sequence joins TRBV7-9 and TRBJ2-1. Germline V gene data show CDR1 as SEHNR and CDR2 as FQNEAQ (reference sequence). This CDR3 is 14 amino acids long. CDR3 protein: CASSSPYQKNEQFF.

The CDR3 reads CASSWSTRVNEQFF. The gene calls are TRBV6-5 and TRBJ2-1; as DNA is missing, the TRBD1 call by TCRdb cannot be tested. Germline CDR1 is MNHEY and CDR2 is SVGAGI. The length of the CDR3 is 14 residues.

The chain links TRBV7-8 to TRBJ2-7. This CDR3 spans 17 amino acids. CDR1 and CDR2 from the germline V gene are SGHVS and FQNEAQ. The CDR3 region is CASSLAPIGVLGYEQYF.

CDR3 loop: CAISEFLDYRGLPANYGYTF. The J gene is TRBJ1-2, the V gene TRBV10-3. The CDR3 spans 20 residues. The germline V gene has CDR1 ENHRY and CDR2 SYGVKD.

The chain employs TRBV4-3 and TRBJ2-1. The CDR3 has 16 amino acids. Germline V CDR1 and CDR2: LGHNA, YSLEER. CDR3 amino acids: CASSQDRRSSYNEQFF.

The chain carries TRBV7-2 and TRBJ1-2; as DNA is missing, the TRBD1 call by TCRdb cannot be tested. From germline, CDR1 is SGHTA and CDR2 FQGNSA. CDR3 length: 11 amino acids. The CDR3 sequence: CASSLDRGYTF.

This chain links TRBV20-1 with TRBJ2-1; TCRdb lists TRBD2, though no DNA is available to test this call. Germline CDR1 reads DFQATT; CDR2 reads SNEGSKA (reference sequence). The CDR3 consists of 14 residues. The CDR3: CSVVAGSSYNEQFF.